The sequence of this T cell receptor beta chain was determined in a study of T-cell memory formation after mild COVID-19. MiXCR was run by TCRdb on the 5' RACE reads, yielding one entry per CDR3 protein. The sample has 350,000 to 500,000 distinct CDR3 sequences; around 20% are singletons. The length of the CDR3 is 16 residues. Per the germline V gene, CDR1 is LNHDA and CDR2 is SQIVND (reference sequence). V was shortened by 5 bases and J by 4 bases, with 17 bases between the two germline ends. The V call is TRBV19, the J call TRBJ2-2, with D possibly TRBD1 on 6 matching bases. This clonotype originated in an adult woman who had mild COVID-19 (a few samples of this study predate the infection). Cell type and time point are not known. Sequencing was done on a sample of PBMCs or a T cell subset sorted from them (not recorded which). The CDR3 bases are TGTGCCAGTAGTTCCCGGGACAACCTCCCCACCGGGGAGCTGTTTTTT. Amino acids: CASSSRDNLPTGELFF.